Listed below are T cell receptor beta chains from one sample, sequenced in a study of prognosis after radiotherapy for stage I lung cancer. From the multiplex PCR reads, TCRdb called clonotypes with MiXCR, one entry per CDR3 protein. The sample has 11,000 to 15,000 distinct CDR3 sequences, about two fifths seen once. The source material was PBMCs, sampled before or after stereotactic body radiation therapy (not recorded which). The receptor source for this set is a donor at least 50 years old with non-small cell lung cancer. CDR3s include the opening cysteine and the closing phenylalanine or tryptophan. D genes are given only for firm matches. Part of the rows lack a size; the others show once, few, many or a class for expanded clones.

D gene,clone size,V gene,J gene,CDR3 DNA,CDR3 protein
TRBD1,many,TRBV28,TRBJ2-3,TGTGCCAGCAGTTCGATCTTGGGACAGGCTCTCACAGATACGCAGTATTTT,CASSSILGQALTDTQYF
.,many,TRBV6-4,TRBJ2-3,TGTGCCAGCAACTCGAGGGCAGATACGCAGTATTTT,CASNSRADTQYF
.,many,TRBV28,TRBJ2-5,TGTGCCAGCAGTCCGGGGGGCATCCAAGAGACCCAGTACTTC,CASSPGGIQETQYF
TRBD1,medium-sized,TRBV28,TRBJ2-1,TGTGCCAGCAGTTTGGGACAGACCTACAATGAGCAGTTCTTC,CASSLGQTYNEQFF
.,.,TRBV5-4,TRBJ2-5,TGTGCTAGCAGATTCGACAAGGGGTGGACGGAGACCCAGTACTTC,CASRFDKGWTETQYF
TRBD2,many,TRBV6-1,TRBJ2-3,TGTGCCAGCAGTGCCAGACTAGCGGGAGGGCCAGCGGTTGGTACGCAGTATTTT,CASSARLAGGPAVGTQYF
.,many,TRBV6-5,TRBJ2-2,TGTGCCAGCAGTTACTCGGCAGGGATCCCCCTTGCCGGGGAGCTGTTTTTT,CASSYSAGIPLAGELFF
.,many,TRBV6-5,TRBJ1-1,TGTGCCAGCAGTTGCCGGGACTGTAAAAACACTGAAGCTTTCTTT,CASSCRDCKNTEAFF
TRBD1,many,TRBV5-1,TRBJ2-7,TGCGCCAGCAGCTTACCAGACAGGGGTCAATTGTGGGAGCAGTACTTC,CASSLPDRGQLWEQYF
.,.,TRBV6-1,TRBJ1-1,TGTGCCAACAAACTCAGCCATAACACTGAAGCTTTCTTT,CANKLSHNTEAFF
.,many,TRBV14,TRBJ2-5,TGTGCCAGCAGCCAAGTCACGAGCGACCAGTACTTC,CASSQVTSDQYF
.,many,TRBV7-2,TRBJ2-5,TGTGCCAGCAGCCCAGTGGTCAACCAAGAGACCCAGTACTTC,CASSPVVNQETQYF
.,many,TRBV5-7,TRBJ2-3,TGTGCCAGCAGCCGGGCAGATACGCAGTATTTT,CASSRADTQYF
.,.,TRBV11-3,TRBJ2-2,TGTGCCAGCAGCCCAGGGGGGGTTTCCGGGGAGCTGTTTTTT,CASSPGGVSGELFF
.,many,TRBV5-1,TRBJ1-1,TGCGCCAGCAGCACCACCGGGGTGAACACTGAAGCTTTCTTT,CASSTTGVNTEAFF
TRBD2,.,TRBV6-5,TRBJ2-1,TGTGCCAGCAGTTACTCACTAGCGGGGTTCACTGAGCAGTTCTTC,CASSYSLAGFTEQFF
TRBD1,many,TRBV14,TRBJ1-6,TGTGCCAGCAGCCAAACTAAGGCAGGGGGCGTTCTCAATTCACCCCTCCACTTT,CASSQTKAGGVLNSPLHF
.,.,TRBV6-4,TRBJ1-2,TGTGCCAGCATATACAGGGCTGGATACAACTTC,CASIYRAGYNF
.,medium-sized,TRBV20-1,TRBJ1-2,TGCAGTGCTAGAGATCCCGCGTCAGGGGTAGTCTATGGCTACACCTTC,CSARDPASGVVYGYTF
.,many,TRBV29-1,TRBJ1-4,TGCAGCGTTGAATGGGACGGTGGGGAAAAACTGTTTTTT,CSVEWDGGEKLFF
.,once,TRBV12-3/TRBV12-4,TRBJ1-2,TGTGCCAGCAGTTTAACTTCACAGGGCGACGGCTACACCTTC,CASSLTSQGDGYTF
.,.,TRBV7-9,TRBJ2-6,TGTGCCAGCAGCCATGTCGGAACTCCTGGGGCCAAAGTGCTGACTTTC,CASSHVGTPGAKVLTF
.,medium-sized,TRBV5-1,TRBJ1-4,TGCGCCAGCAGCTTGGCCAAGAATGAAAAACTGTTTTTT,CASSLAKNEKLFF
.,many,TRBV19,TRBJ2-5,TGTGCCAGTAGGGGGCTTGCAGGGACCCAGTACTTC,CASRGLAGTQYF
.,many,TRBV5-8,TRBJ2-2,TGTGCCAGCAGCTTCCTAGCGAACACCGGGGAGCTGTTTTTT,CASSFLANTGELFF
.,many,TRBV19,TRBJ2-1,TGTGCCAGTACCTCGACTAGTCTGAATGAGCAGTTCTTC,CASTSTSLNEQFF
.,.,TRBV27,TRBJ1-5,TGTGCCAGCAGTCCGCTGACAGTGGGCCGTCAGCCCCAGCATTTT,CASSPLTVGRQPQHF
.,.,TRBV19,TRBJ2-3,TGTGCCAGTAGTATATATGGCGGGGGCAGCACAGATACGCAGTATTTT,CASSIYGGGSTDTQYF
.,.,TRBV5-1,TRBJ2-1,TGCGCCAGCAGCTTAGGGGGGGCCACAGACAATGAGCAGTTCTTC,CASSLGGATDNEQFF
.,.,TRBV7-8,TRBJ1-6,TGTGCCAGCAGCATAACGGGGTGTTCACCCCTCCACTTT,CASSITGCSPLHF
.,.,TRBV2,TRBJ1-4,TGTGCCAGCATGAGGCAGGGTGTAACTAATGAAAAACTGTTTTTT,CASMRQGVTNEKLFF
.,many,TRBV5-1,TRBJ2-6,TGCGCCAGCAGCCCGAGTATTTCCTCTGGGGCCAACGTCCTGACTTTC,CASSPSISSGANVLTF
.,many,TRBV12-3/TRBV12-4,TRBJ1-3,TGTGCCAGCGGAGACAGCTCTGGAAACACCATATATTTT,CASGDSSGNTIYF
.,many,TRBV6-1,TRBJ1-1,TGTGCCAGCAGTGAAGTGGAGGATATGGTTAGGGCTTTCTTT,CASSEVEDMVRAFF
TRBD1,many,TRBV28,TRBJ1-5,TGTGCCAGCACGTCAGGGGGTGGTGGTCAGCCCCAGCATTTT,CASTSGGGGQPQHF
.,medium-sized,TRBV5-1,TRBJ1-2,TGCGCCAGCAGCTTAACAGGGCTGCATGGCTACACCTTC,CASSLTGLHGYTF
.,many,TRBV3-1,TRBJ1-1,TGTGCCAGCAGCCAACAACGCGACGGCAGGCTCTTAACAAGTGAAGCTTTCTTT,CASSQQRDGRLLTSEAFF
.,.,TRBV2,TRBJ2-2,TGTGCCAGCAGTGGGGAGGGGGGCACCGGGGAGCTGTTTTTT,CASSGEGGTGELFF
TRBD1,many,TRBV28,TRBJ2-7,TGTGCCAGCAGGGGGACAGGGGGGAATAAAAACTACGAGCAGTACTTC,CASRGTGGNKNYEQYF
TRBD2,many,TRBV18,TRBJ2-1,TGTGCCAGCTCACCCCCGGGAGTAGCGGGAGGGTCGGCCGGTAGTGAGCAGTTCTTC,CASSPPGVAGGSAGSEQFF
.,many,TRBV19,TRBJ1-2,TGTGCCAGTAGTCCTTGGAGGACGGCCCTCTATGGCTACACCTTC,CASSPWRTALYGYTF
TRBD2,.,TRBV6-2/TRBV6-3,TRBJ2-7,TGTGCCAGCAGTGTTTTCATAGCGGGAGGCTACGAGCAGTACTTC,CASSVFIAGGYEQYF